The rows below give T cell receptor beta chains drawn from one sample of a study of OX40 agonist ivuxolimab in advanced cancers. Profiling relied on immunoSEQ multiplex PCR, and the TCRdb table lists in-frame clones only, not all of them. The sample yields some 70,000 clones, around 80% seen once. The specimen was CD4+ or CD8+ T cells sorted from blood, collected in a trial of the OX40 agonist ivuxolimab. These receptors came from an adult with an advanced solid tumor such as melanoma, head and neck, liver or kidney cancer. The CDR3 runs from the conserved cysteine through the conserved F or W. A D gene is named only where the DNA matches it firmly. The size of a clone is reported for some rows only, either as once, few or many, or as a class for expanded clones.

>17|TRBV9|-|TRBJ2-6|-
TGTGCCAGCAGCCAAGGGACAATCGACTCTGGGGCCAACGTCCTGACTTTC
CASSQGTIDSGANVLTF
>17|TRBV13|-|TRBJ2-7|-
TGTGCCAGCAGCTTTCCGGAACAGGGGAGGTGGAGTTCCGAGCAGTACTTC
CASSFPEQGRWSSEQYF
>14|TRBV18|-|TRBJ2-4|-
TGTGCCAGCTCACCTTTGGCAGGGGAAAGCATTCAGTACTTC
CASSPLAGESIQYF
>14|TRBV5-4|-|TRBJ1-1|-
TGTGCCAGCAGCTTGGTAGGGTTTAACACTGAAGCTTTCTTT
CASSLVGFNTEAFF
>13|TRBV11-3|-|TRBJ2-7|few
TGTGCCAGCAGCTTATTTTTCTCCTACGAGCAGTACTTC
CASSLFFSYEQYF
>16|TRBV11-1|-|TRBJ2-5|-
TGTGCCAGCAGCTATGGACAGAGGAAATTACAAGAGACCCAGTACTTC
CASSYGQRKLQETQYF
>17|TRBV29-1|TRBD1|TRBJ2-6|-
TGCAGCGTTGGGGGTCGGGACAGGGACTCTGGGGCCAACGTCCTGACTTTC
CSVGGRDRDSGANVLTF
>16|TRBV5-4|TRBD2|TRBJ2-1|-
TGTGCCAGCAGCTTGGTTCGGGCTAGCGGGGGGAATGAGCAGTTCTTC
CASSLVRASGGNEQFF
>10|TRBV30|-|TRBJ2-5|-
TGTGCCTGGAGTAAAGAGACCCAGTACTTC
CAWSKETQYF
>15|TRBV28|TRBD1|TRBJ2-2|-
TGTGCCAGCAGTTTAGGGGGACAGATCACCGGGGAGCTGTTTTTT
CASSLGGQITGELFF
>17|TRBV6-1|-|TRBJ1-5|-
TGTGCCAGCAGTGCCGCCCCCCGCGGCGGACTTAATCAGCCCCAGCATTTT
CASSAAPRGGLNQPQHF
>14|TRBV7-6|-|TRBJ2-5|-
TGTGCCAGCAGCTCGGGGTCCGGGGCGGAGACCCAGTACTTC
CASSSGSGAETQYF
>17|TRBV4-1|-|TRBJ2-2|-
TGCGCCAGCAGCCAAGTTAGGGACCCAAAATACACCGGGGAGCTGTTTTTT
CASSQVRDPKYTGELFF
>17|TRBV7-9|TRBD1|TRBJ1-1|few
TGTGCCAGCAGCCCTGGACAGGGGATGTTTGGGAACACTGAAGCTTTCTTT
CASSPGQGMFGNTEAFF
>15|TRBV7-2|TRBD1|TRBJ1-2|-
TGTGCCAGCAGCCGACAGGGGGGCCCTAACTATGGCTACACCTTC
CASSRQGGPNYGYTF
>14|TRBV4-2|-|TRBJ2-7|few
TGTGCCAGCAGCCAAGGGGGCAAACCCTACGAGCAGTACTTC
CASSQGGKPYEQYF
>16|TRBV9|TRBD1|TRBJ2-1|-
TGTGCCAGCAGCTCCCAGACAGGGAGCTCCTACAATGAGCAGTTCTTC
CASSSQTGSSYNEQFF
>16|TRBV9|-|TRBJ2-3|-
TGTGCCAGCACCCTCTCTCCCAGCGTGCGCACAGATACGCAGTATTTT
CASTLSPSVRTDTQYF
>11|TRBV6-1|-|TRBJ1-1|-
TGTGCCAGCCTACAGAATACTGAAGCTTTCTTT
CASLQNTEAFF
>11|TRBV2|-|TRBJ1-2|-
TGTGCCAGCATGGTAAACTATGGCTACACCTTC
CASMVNYGYTF
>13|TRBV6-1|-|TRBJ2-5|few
TGTGCCAGGAGGGCAGGGGGGGCGGAGACCCAGTACTTC
CARRAGGAETQYF
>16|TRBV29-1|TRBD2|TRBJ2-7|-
TGCAGCGCCCTTTCGACTAGCGGGGGATCTTCCTACGAGCAGTACTTC
CSALSTSGGSSYEQYF
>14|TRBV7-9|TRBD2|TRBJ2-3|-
TGTGCCAGCAGCCGGGAGGGGCGGCGAGATACGCAGTATTTT
CASSREGRRDTQYF
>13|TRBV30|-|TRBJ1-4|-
TGTGCCTGGAGTGTCCAAGTAGACGAAAAACTGTTTTTT
CAWSVQVDEKLFF
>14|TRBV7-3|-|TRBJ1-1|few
TGTGCCAGCAGCCCTGGGGCGGGCGGCACTGAAGCTTTCTTT
CASSPGAGGTEAFF
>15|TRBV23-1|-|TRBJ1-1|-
TGCGCCAGCAGTCCCCCTGGCGCAGAGGACACTGAAGCTTTCTTT
CASSPPGAEDTEAFF
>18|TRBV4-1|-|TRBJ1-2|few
TGCGCCAGCAGCCATCCCACAGGGCTCGGGGGGCCTCCCTATGGCTACACCTTC
CASSHPTGLGGPPYGYTF
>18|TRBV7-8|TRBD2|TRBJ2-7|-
TGTGCCAGCAGCGGGGGGGCTAGCGGGAGGGCCCATGGCTACGAGCAGTACTTC
CASSGGASGRAHGYEQYF
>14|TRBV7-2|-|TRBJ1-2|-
TGTGCCAGCAGCTTTTTACAGGGTTGGTATGGCTACACCTTC
CASSFLQGWYGYTF
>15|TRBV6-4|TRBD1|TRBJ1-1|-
TGTGCCAGCAGTGACCGGAGACAGGGAGTGACTGAAGCTTTCTTT
CASSDRRQGVTEAFF
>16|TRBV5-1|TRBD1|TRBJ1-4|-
TGCGCCAGCAGCCCATCTGGGAGACAGGGGCGCGAAAAACTGTTTTTT
CASSPSGRQGREKLFF
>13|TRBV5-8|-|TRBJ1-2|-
TGTGCCAGCAGGGCCCGCGGTAACTATGGCTACACCTTC
CASRARGNYGYTF
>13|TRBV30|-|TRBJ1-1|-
TGTGCCTGGAGTGTGGAGGGGAACACTGAAGCTTTCTTT
CAWSVEGNTEAFF
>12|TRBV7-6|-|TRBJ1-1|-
TGTGCCAGCAGCTTAGGGGGGGCTGAAGCTTTCTTT
CASSLGGAEAFF
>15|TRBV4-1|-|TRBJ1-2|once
TGCGCCAGCAGCCAGACCGGGCTCCCCACGGGGGGCTACACCTTC
CASSQTGLPTGGYTF
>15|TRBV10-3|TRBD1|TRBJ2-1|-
TGTGCCATCAGACCGGGACAGGGTCCCATTTTTGAGCAGTTCTTC
CAIRPGQGPIFEQFF
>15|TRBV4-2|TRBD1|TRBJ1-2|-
TGTGCCAGCAGCTTTTCCGGGACAGCCGATCGGGGCTACACCTTC
CASSFSGTADRGYTF
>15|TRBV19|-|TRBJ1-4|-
TGTGCCAGTAGTCCCACAGGGCAGGCTAATGAAAAACTGTTTTTT
CASSPTGQANEKLFF
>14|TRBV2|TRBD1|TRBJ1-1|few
TGTGCCAGCAGCGTTGGACAGGGGCGCACTGAAGCTTTCTTT
CASSVGQGRTEAFF
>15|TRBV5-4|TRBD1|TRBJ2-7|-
TGTGCCAGCAGCCCGCAGGACAGGGGGCCAGACGAGCAGTACTTC
CASSPQDRGPDEQYF
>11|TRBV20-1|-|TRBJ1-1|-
TGCAGTGCTAGTAGAGCGACTGAAGCTTTCTTT
CSASRATEAFF
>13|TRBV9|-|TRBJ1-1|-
TGTGCCAGCAGTACGGCCCCGGACACTGAAGCTTTCTTT
CASSTAPDTEAFF
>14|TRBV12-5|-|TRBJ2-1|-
TGTGCTAGTGGTTTGGTACGGCGAACCGATGAGCAGTTCTTC
CASGLVRRTDEQFF
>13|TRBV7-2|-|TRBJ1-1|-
TGTGCCAGCAGCTTAAAGGGGATCACTGAAGCTTTCTTT
CASSLKGITEAFF
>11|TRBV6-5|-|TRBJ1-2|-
TGTGCCAGCAGTAACAGTTATGGCTACACCTTC
CASSNSYGYTF
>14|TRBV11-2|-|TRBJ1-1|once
TGTGCCAGCAGCCCATGGACGGCGAACACTGAAGCTTTCTTT
CASSPWTANTEAFF
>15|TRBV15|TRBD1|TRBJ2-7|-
TGTGCCACCAGCAGAGATTTGGACAGGGCTCGGGAGCAGTACTTC
CATSRDLDRAREQYF
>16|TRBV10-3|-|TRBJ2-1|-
TGTGCCATCAGTGAGTCAAAGGACTCCACTCGTAATGAGCAGTTCTTC
CAISESKDSTRNEQFF
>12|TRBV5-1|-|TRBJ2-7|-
TGCGCCAGCAGCTTGAAAGGGTTCGAGCAGTACTTC
CASSLKGFEQYF
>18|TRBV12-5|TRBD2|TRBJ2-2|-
TGTGCTAGTGGCAAGGGACTAGCGGGGGGGCGATACACCGGGGAGCTGTTTTTT
CASGKGLAGGRYTGELFF
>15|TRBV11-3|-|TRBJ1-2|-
TGTGCCAGCAGCCCCCCCGGGGGGGGGCTTTATGGCTACACCTTC
CASSPPGGGLYGYTF
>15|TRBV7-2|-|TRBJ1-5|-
TGTGCCAGCAGCTTAGCTACCTTGGGGAATCAGCCCCAGCATTTT
CASSLATLGNQPQHF
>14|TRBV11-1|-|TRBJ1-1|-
TGTGCCAGCAGCGCCTTAGGAGTCGACACTGAAGCTTTCTTT
CASSALGVDTEAFF
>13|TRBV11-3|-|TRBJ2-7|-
TGTGCCAGCAGCCCCGCTGGGGCCCACGAGCAGTACTTC
CASSPAGAHEQYF
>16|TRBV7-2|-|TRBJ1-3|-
TGTGCCAGCAGCCCACGGACAGCAACCTCTGGAAACACCATATATTTT
CASSPRTATSGNTIYF